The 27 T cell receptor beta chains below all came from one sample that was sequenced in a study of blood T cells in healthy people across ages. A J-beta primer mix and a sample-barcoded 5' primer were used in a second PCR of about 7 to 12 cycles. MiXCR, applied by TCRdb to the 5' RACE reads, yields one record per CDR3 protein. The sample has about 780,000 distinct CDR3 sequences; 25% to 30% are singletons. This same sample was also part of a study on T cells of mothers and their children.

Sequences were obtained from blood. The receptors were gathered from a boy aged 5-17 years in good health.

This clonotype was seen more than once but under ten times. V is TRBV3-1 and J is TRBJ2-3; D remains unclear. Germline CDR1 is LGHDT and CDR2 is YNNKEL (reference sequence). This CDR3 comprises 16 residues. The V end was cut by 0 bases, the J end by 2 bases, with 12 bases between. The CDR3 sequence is CASSQDWGTPTDTQYF. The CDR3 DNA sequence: TGTGCCAGCAGCCAAGATTGGGGTACACCCACAGATACGCAGTATTTT.

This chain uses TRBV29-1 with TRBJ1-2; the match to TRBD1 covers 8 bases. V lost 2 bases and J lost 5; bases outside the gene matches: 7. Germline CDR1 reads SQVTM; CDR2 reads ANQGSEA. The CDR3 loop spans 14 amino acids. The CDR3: CSVELQGARYGYTF. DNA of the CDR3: TGCAGCGTTGAACTCCAGGGGGCTAGGTATGGCTACACCTTC.

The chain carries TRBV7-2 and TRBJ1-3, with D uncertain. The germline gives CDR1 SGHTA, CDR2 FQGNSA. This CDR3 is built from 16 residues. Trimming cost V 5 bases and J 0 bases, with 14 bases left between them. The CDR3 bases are TGTGCCAGCAGCACAATGGGCGGAAGCTCTGGAAACACCATATATTTT. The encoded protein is CASSTMGGSSGNTIYF.

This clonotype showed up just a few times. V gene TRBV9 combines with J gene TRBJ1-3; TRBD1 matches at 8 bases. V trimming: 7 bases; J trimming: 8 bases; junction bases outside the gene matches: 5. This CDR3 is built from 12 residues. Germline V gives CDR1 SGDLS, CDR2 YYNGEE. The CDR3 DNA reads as TGTGCCAGCGGACAGGGAGGCGACACCATATATTTT. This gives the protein CASGQGGDTIYF.

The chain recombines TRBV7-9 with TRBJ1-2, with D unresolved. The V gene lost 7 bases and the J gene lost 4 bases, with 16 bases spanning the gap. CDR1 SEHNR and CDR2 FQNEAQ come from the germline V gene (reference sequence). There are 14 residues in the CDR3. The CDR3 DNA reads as TGTGCCAGCAACCCAGGCGGCGGAGCCTATGGCTACACCTTC. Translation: CASNPGGGAYGYTF.

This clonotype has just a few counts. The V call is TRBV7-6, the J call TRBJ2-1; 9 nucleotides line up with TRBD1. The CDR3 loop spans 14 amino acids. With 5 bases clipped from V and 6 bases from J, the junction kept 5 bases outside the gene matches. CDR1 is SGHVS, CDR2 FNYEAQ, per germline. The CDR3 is CASSVGTGTNEQFF. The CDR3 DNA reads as TGTGCCAGCAGCGTTGGGACAGGGACCAATGAGCAGTTCTTC.

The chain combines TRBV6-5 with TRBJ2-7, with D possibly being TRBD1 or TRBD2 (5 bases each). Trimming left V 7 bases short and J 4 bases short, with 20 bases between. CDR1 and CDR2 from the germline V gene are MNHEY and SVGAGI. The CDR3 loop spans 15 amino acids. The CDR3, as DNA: TGTGCCAGCAATCGCGCCCCGGGGCAGGCGTACGAGCAGTACTTC. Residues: CASNRAPGQAYEQYF.

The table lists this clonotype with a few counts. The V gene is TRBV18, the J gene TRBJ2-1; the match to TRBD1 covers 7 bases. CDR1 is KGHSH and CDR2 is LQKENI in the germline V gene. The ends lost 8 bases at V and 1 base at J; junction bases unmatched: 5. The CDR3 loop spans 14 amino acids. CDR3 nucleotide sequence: TGTGCCAGCCGCGGACAGGTGTCCTACAATGAGCAGTTCTTC. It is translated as CASRGQVSYNEQFF. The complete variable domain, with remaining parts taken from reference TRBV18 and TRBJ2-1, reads NAGVMQNPRHLVRRRGQEARLRCSPMKGHSHVYWYRQLPEEGLKFMVYLQKENIIDESGMPKERFSAEFPKEGPSILRIQQVVRGDSAAYFCASRGQVSYNEQFFGPGTRLTVL.

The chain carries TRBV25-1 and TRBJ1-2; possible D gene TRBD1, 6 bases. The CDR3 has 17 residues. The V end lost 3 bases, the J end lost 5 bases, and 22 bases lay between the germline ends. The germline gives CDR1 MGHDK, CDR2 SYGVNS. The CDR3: CASSDPRGQGPYYGYTF. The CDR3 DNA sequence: TGTGCCAGCAGTGATCCGCGGGGGCAGGGGCCCTATTATGGCTACACCTTC.

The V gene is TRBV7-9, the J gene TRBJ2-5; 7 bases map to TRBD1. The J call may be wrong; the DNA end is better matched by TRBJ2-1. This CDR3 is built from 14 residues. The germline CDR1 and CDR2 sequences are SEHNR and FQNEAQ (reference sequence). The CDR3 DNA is TGTGCCAGCAGCTTCCGGGACAGTCCCTACGAGCAGTTCTTC. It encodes CASSFRDSPYEQFF.

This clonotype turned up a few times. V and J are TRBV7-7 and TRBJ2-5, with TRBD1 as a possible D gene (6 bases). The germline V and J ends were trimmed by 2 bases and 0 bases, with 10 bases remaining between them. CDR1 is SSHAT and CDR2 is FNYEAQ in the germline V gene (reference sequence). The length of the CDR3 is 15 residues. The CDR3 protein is CASSLTGSYQETQYF. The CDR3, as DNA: TGTGCCAGCAGCTTAACAGGGTCGTACCAAGAGACCCAGTACTTC.

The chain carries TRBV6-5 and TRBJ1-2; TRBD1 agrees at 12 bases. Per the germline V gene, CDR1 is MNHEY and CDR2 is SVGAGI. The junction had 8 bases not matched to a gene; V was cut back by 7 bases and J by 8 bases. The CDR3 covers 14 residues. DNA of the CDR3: TGTGCCAGCAACCGGGACAGGGGGCTGGGCGGCTACACCTTC. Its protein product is CASNRDRGLGGYTF.

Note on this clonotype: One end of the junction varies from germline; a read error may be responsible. The CDR3, as DNA: TGCGCCAGCTCAATGGGACGCTCGCTAAACATTCAGTACTTC. It is translated as CASSMGRSLNIQYF. This chain connects TRBV2 to TRBJ2-4; D may match TRBD1 or TRBD2 (5 bases each). This CDR3 is 14 amino acids long. Germline loops: CDR1 SNHLY, CDR2 FYNNEI.

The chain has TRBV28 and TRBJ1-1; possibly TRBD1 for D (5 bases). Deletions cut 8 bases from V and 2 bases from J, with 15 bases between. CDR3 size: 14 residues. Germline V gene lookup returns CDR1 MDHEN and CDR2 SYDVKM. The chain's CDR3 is CASAVGATNTEAFF. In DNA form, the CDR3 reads TGTGCCAGCGCCGTTGGGGCCACCAACACTGAAGCTTTCTTT.

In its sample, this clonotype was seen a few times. In DNA form, the CDR3 reads TGTGCCATCACGGGAAGACAGGGCGAGAATTCACCCCTCCACTTT. It is translated as CAITGRQGENSPLHF. The genes are TRBV10-3 and TRBJ1-6; 7 nucleotides align to TRBD1. Germline-derived CDR1 and CDR2 are ENHRY and SYGVKD. The ends lost 7 bases at V and 7 bases at J; junction bases unmatched: 10. The CDR3 length is 15 residues.

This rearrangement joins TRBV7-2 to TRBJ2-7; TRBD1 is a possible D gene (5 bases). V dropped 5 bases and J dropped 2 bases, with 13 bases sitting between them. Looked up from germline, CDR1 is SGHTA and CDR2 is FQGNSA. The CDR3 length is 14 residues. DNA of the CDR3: TGTGCCAGCAGCGGTGGCAGGGTCGCCTACGAGCAGTACTTC. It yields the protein CASSGGRVAYEQYF.

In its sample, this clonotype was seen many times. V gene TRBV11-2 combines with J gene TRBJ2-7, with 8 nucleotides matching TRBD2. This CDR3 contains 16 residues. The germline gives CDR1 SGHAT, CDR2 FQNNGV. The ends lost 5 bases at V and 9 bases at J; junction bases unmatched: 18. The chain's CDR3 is CASSLPGAGGHVGQYF. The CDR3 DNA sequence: TGTGCCAGCAGCCTCCCCGGGGCGGGGGGACATGTTGGGCAGTACTTC.

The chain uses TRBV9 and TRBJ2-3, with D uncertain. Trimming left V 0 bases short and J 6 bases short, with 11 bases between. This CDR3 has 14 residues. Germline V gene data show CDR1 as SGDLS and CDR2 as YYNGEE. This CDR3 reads CASSVAWGFDTQYF. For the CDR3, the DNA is TGTGCCAGCAGCGTAGCTTGGGGTTTCGATACGCAGTATTTT.

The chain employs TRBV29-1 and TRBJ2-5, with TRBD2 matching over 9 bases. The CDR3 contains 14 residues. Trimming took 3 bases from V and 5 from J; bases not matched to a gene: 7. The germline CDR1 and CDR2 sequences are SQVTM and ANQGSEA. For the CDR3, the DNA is TGCAGCGTTGAGGGCGGGGGGGCCGTGGAGACCCAGTACTTC. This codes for CSVEGGGAVETQYF.

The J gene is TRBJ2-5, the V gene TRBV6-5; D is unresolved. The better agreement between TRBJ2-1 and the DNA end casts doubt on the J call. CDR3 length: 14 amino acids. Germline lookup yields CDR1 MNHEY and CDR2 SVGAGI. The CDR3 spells CASSYSGPTQEQFF. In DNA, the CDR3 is TGTGCCAGCAGTTATTCCGGACCAACCCAAGAGCAGTTCTTC.

The CDR3 nucleotides read TGTGCCAGCAGCTGGCGGGGGGGCGCCGAGACCCAGTACTTC. Translation: CASSWRGGAETQYF. V is TRBV11-2 and J is TRBJ2-5; TRBD2 matches 9 bases. The CDR3 is 14 residues long. Trimming took 4 bases from V and 5 from J; bases not matched to a gene: 5. Germline V gives CDR1 SGHAT, CDR2 FQNNGV.

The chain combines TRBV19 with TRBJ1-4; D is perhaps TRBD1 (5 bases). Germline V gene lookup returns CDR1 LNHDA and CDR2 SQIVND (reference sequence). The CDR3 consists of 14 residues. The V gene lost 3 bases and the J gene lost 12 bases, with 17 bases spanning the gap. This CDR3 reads CASSITDSLAELFF. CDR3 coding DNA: TGTGCCAGTAGTATCACCGACAGCCTGGCCGAACTGTTTTTT.

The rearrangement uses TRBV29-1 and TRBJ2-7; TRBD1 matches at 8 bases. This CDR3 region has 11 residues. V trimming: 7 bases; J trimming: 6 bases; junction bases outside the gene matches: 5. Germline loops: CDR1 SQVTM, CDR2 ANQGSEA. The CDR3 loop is CSGGQGGEQYF. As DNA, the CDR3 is TGCAGCGGCGGACAGGGCGGCGAGCAGTACTTC.

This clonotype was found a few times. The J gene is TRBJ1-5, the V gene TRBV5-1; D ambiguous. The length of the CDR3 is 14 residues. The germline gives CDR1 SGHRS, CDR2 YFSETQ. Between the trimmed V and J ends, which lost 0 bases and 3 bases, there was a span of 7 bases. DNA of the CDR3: TGCGCCAGCAGCTTGGGGCAGATCAATCAGCCCCAGCATTTT. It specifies CASSLGQINQPQHF.

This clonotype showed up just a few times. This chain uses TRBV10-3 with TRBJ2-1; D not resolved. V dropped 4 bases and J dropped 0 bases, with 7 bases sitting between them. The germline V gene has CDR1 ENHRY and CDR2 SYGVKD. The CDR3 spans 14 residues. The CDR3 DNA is TGTGCCATCAGTGGTGGGGACTCCTACAATGAGCAGTTCTTC. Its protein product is CAISGGDSYNEQFF.

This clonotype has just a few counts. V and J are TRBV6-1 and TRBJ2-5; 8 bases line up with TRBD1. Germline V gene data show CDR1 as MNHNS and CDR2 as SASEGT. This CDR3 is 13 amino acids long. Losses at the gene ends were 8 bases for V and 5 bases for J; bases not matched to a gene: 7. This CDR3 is CASLTGAKETQYF. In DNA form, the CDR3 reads TGTGCCAGCCTGACAGGGGCTAAGGAGACCCAGTACTTC.

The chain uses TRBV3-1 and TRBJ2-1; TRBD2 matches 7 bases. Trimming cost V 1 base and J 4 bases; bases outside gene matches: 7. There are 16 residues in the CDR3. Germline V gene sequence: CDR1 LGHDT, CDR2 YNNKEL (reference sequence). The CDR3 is CASSQGVGGTYNEQFF. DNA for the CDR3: TGTGCCAGCAGCCAAGGCGTGGGGGGGACTTACAATGAGCAGTTCTTC.